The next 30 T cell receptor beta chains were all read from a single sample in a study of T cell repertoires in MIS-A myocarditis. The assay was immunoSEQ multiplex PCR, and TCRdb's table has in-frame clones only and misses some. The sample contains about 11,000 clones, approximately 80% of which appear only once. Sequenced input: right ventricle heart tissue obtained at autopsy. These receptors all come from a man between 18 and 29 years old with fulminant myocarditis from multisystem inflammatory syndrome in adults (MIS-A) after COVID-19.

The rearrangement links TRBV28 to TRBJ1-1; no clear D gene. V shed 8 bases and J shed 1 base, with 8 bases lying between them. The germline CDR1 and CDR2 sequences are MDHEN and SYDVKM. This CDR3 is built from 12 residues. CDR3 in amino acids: CASGRWNTEAFF. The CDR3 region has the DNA TGTGCCAGCGGGCGGTGGAACACTGAAGCTTTCTTT.

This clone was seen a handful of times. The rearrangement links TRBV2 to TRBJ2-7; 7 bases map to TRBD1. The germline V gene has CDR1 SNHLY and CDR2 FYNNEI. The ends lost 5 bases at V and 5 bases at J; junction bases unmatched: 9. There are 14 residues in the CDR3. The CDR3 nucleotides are TGTGCCAGCAGTTTCCAGGGGGAGTATGACGAGCAGTACTTC. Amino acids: CASSFQGEYDEQYF.

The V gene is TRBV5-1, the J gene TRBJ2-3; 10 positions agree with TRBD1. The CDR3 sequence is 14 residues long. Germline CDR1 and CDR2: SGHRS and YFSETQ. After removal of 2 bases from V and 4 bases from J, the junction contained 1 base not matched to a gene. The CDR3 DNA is TGCGCCAGCAGCTTCGGACAGGGGGCAGATACGCAGTATTTT. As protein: CASSFGQGADTQYF. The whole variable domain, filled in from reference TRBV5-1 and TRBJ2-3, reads KAGVTQTPRYLIKTRGQQVTLSCSPISGHRSVSWYQQTPGQGLQFLFEYFSETQRNKGNFPGRFSGRQFSNSRSEMNVSTLELGDSALYLCASSFGQGADTQYFGPGTRLTVL.

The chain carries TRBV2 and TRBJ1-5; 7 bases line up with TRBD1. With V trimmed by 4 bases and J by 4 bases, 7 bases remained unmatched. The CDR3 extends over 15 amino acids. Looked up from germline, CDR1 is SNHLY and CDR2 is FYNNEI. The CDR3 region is CASSVAAGGNQPQHF. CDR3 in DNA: TGTGCCAGCAGTGTGGCGGCAGGGGGTAATCAGCCCCAGCATTTT.

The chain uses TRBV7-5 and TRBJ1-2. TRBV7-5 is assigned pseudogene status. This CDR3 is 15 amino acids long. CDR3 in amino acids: CARSSRGGGNSGYTF. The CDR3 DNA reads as TGTGCCAGAAGCTCCCGGGGAGGGGGCAATTCGGGCTACACCTTC.

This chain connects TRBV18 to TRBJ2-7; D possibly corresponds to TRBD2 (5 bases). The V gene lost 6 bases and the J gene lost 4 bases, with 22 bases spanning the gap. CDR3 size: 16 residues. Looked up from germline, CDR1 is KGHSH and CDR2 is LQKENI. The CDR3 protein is CASSRSELLGGYEQYF. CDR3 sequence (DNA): TGTGCCAGCTCCCGCTCAGAGTTACTCGGCGGGTACGAGCAGTACTTC.

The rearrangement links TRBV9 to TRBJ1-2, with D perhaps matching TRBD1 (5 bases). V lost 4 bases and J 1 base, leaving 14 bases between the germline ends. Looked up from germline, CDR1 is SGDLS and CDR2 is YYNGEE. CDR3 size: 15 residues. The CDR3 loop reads CASSYGGEGNYGYTF. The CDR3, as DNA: TGTGCCAGCAGCTACGGGGGGGAGGGTAACTATGGCTACACCTTC.

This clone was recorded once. CDR3 amino acids: CASRAGTVNQPQHF. For the CDR3, the DNA is TGTGCCAGTAGGGCCGGGACAGTCAATCAGCCCCAGCATTTT. The V call is TRBV19, the J call TRBJ1-5, with 7 bases identical to TRBD1. The CDR3 consists of 14 residues. V was pared by 6 bases and J by 3 bases, with 5 bases of the junction left unmatched. Germline CDR1 and CDR2: LNHDA and SQIVND (reference sequence).

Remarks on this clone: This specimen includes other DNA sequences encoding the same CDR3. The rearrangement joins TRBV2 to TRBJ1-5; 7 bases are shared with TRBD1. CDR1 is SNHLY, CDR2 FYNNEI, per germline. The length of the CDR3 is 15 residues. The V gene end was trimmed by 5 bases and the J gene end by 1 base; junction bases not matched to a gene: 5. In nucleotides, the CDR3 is TGTGCCAGCAGTCTAAACAGGGGAAGCAATCAGCCCCAGCATTTT. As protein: CASSLNRGSNQPQHF.

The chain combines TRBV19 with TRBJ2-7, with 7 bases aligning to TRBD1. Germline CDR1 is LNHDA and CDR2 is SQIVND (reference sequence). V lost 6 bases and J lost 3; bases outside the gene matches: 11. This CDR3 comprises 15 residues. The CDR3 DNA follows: TGTGCCAGTAGCGCCGCAGGGACAGCCTTCTACGAGCAGTACTTC. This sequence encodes CASSAAGTAFYEQYF. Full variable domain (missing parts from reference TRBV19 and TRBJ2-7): DGGITQSPKYLFRKEGQNVTLSCEQNLNHDAMYWYRQDPGQGLRLIYYSQIVNDFQKGDIAEGYSVSREKKESFPLTVTSAQKNPTAFYLCASSAAGTAFYEQYFGPGTRLTVT.

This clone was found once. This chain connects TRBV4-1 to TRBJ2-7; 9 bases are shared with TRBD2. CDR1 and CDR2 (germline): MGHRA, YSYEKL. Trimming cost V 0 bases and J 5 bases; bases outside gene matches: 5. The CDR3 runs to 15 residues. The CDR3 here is CASSQDSGSAHEQYF. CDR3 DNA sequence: TGCGCCAGCAGCCAAGATAGCGGGAGTGCCCACGAGCAGTACTTC.

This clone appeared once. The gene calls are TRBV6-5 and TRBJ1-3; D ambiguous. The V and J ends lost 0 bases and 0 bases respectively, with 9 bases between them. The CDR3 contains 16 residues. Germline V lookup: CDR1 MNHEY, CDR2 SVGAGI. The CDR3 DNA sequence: TGTGCCAGCAGTTACTCGAGACCGAGCTCTGGAAACACCATATATTTT. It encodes CASSYSRPSSGNTIYF.

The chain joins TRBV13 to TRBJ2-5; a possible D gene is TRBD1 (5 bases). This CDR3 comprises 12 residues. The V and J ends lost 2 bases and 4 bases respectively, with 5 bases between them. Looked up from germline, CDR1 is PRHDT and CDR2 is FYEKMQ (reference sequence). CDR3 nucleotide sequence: TGTGCCAGCAGCTTACAGGGAGAGACCCAGTACTTC. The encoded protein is CASSLQGETQYF.

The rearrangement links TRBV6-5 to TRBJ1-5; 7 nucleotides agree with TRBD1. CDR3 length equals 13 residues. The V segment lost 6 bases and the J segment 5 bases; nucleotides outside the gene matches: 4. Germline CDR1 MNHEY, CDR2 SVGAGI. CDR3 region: CASSWDSDQPQHF. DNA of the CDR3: TGTGCCAGCAGCTGGGACAGCGATCAGCCCCAGCATTTT.

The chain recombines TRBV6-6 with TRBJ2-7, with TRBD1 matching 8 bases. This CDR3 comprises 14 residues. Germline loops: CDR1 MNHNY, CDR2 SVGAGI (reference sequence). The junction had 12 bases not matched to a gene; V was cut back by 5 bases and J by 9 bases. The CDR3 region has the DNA TGTGCCAGCAGTCCCGGGACAGGAGACTTTGGGCAGTACTTC. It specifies CASSPGTGDFGQYF.

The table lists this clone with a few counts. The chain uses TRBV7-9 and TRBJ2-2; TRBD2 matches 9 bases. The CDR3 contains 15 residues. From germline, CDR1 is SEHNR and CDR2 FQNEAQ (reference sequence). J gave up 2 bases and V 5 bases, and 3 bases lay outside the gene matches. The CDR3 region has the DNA TGTGCCAGCAGCCGCGGGGGGGTCAACACCGGGGAGCTGTTTTTT. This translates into CASSRGGVNTGELFF.

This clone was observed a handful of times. The CDR3 DNA is TGTGCCAGCGGGCCGGACAGGGTGGGCGGGGAGCTGTTTTTT. Residues: CASGPDRVGGELFF. The gene calls are TRBV13 and TRBJ2-2, with 8 bases that match TRBD1. The CDR3 extends over 14 amino acids. With 8 bases clipped from V and 7 bases from J, the junction kept 9 bases outside the gene matches. Germline CDR1 and CDR2: PRHDT and FYEKMQ (reference sequence). Looking up the rest from reference TRBV13 and TRBJ2-2 gives the full variable domain: AAGVIQSPRHLIKEKRETATLKCYPIPRHDTVYWYQQGPGQDPQFLISFYEKMQSDKGSIPDRFSAQQFSDYHSELNMSSLELGDSALYFCASGPDRVGGELFFGEGSRLTVL.

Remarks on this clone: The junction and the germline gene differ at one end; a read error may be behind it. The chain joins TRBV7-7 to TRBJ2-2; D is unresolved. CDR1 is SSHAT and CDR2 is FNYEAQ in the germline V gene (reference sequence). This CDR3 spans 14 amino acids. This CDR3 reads CASSIHLNTGELFF. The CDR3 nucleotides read TGTGCTAGCAGCATCCACTTGAACACCGGGGAGCTGTTTTTT.

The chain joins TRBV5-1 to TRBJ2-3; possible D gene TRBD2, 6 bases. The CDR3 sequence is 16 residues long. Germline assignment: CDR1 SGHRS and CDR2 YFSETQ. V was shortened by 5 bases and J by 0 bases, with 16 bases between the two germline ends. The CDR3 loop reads CASSFSGNPSTDTQYF. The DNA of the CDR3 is TGCGCCAGCAGTTTTAGCGGAAACCCGAGCACAGATACGCAGTATTTT.

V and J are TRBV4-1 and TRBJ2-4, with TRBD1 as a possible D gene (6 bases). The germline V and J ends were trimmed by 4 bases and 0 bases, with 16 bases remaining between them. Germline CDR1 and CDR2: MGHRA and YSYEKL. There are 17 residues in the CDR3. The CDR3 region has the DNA TGCGCCAGCAGCCCTTCAGGGGCCGGCCTAGCCAAAAACATTCAGTACTTC. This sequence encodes CASSPSGAGLAKNIQYF.

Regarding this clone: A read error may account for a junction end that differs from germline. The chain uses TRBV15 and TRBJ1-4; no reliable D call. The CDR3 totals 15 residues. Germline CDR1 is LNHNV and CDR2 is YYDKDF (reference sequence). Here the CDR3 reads CATSRDPVTNEKLFF. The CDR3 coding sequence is TGTGCCACCAGCAGAGATCCTGTGACTAACGAAAAACTGTTTTTT.

This chain's CDR3 is CASSQEWEDTQYF. CDR3 bases: TGTGCCAGCAGCCAAGAGTGGGAGGACACGCAGTATTTT. The chain recombines TRBV14 with TRBJ2-3, with TRBD2 as a possible D gene (6 bases). Between the trimmed V and J ends, which lost 0 bases and 9 bases, there was a span of 10 bases. Germline V gene lookup returns CDR1 SGHDN and CDR2 FVKESK. This CDR3 spans 13 amino acids.

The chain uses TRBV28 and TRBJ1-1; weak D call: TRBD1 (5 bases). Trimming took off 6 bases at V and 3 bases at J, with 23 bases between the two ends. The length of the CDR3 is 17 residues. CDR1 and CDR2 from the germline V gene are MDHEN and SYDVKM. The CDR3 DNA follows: TGTGCCAGCAGCCAGAGACCCCTGGGGCCCCTGGACACTGAAGCTTTCTTT. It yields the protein CASSQRPLGPLDTEAFF.

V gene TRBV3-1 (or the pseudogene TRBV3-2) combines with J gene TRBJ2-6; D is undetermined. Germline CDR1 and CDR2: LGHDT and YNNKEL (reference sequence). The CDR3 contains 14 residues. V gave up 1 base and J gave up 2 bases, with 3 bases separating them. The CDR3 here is CASSQAAGANVLTF. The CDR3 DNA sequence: TGTGCCAGCAGCCAAGCCGCTGGGGCCAACGTCCTGACTTTC.

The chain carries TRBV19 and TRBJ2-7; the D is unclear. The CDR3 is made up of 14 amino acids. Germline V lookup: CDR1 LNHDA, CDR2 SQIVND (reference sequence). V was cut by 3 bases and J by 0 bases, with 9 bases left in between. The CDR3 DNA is TGTGCCAGTAGTATCTCGGTCAGCTCCTACGAGCAGTACTTC. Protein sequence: CASSISVSSYEQYF.

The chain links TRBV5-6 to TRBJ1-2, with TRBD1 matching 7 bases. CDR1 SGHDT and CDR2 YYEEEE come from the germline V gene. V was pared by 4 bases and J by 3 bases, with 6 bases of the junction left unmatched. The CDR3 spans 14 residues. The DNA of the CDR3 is TGTGCCAGCAGCCCATGGGACAGCTACTATGGCTACACCTTC. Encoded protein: CASSPWDSYYGYTF.

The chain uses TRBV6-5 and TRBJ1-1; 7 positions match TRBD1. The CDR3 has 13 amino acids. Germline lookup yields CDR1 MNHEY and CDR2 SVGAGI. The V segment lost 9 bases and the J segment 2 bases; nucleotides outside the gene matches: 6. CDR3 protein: CASTGQTNTEAFF. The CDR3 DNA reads TGTGCCAGTACGGGACAGACAAACACTGAAGCTTTCTTT.

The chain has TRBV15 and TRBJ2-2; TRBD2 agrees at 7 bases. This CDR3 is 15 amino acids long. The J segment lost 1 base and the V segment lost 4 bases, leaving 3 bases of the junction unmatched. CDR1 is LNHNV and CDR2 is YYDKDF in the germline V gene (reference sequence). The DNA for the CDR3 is TGTGCCACCAGCAAGGTAGCGGGGAACACCGGGGAGCTGTTTTTT. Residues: CATSKVAGNTGELFF.

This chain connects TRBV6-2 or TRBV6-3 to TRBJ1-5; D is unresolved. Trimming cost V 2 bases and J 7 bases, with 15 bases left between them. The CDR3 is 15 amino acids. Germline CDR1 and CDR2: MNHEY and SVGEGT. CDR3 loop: CASSYEWHPPQPQHF. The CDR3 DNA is TGTGCCAGCAGTTACGAATGGCACCCACCACAGCCCCAGCATTTT.

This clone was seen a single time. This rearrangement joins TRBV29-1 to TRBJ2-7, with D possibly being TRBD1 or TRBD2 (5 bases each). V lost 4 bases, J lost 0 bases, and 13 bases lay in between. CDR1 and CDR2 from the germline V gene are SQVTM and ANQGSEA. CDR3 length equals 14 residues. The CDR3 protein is CSVADTGLSYEQYF. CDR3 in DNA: TGCAGCGTTGCCGATACAGGACTCTCCTACGAGCAGTACTTC.